These T cell receptor beta chains were read from a single sample in a study of cytomegalovirus exposure and HLA in healthy donors. Assay: immunoSEQ multiplex PCR; the TCRdb copy retains only in-frame clones and omits some. This sample has 100,000 to 150,000 clones, with about 10% found just once. Sample: PBMCs. Receptors were obtained from a young woman in good health and CMV-seropositive. Both conserved end residues are part of each CDR3. A D gene is named only where the DNA matches it firmly. Clone size, where shown, is once, few, many, or a class for clones that have expanded.

d_call: .; v_call: TRBV7-9; clone_size: .; j_call: TRBJ2-6; cdr3_length: 17; cdr3_nt: TGTGCCAGCAGCGACTATCAAAGGACAGTTGGGGCCAACGTCCTGACTTTC; cdr3_aa: CASSDYQRTVGANVLTF
d_call: .; v_call: TRBV5-4; clone_size: .; j_call: TRBJ2-5; cdr3_length: 14; cdr3_nt: TGTGCCAGCAGACCGGTAACAGGGTCGGAGACCCAGTACTTC; cdr3_aa: CASRPVTGSETQYF
d_call: .; v_call: TRBV7-6; clone_size: .; j_call: TRBJ1-1; cdr3_length: 14; cdr3_nt: TGTGCCAGCAGCTTAGCCAGGGTGAACACTGAAGCTTTCTTT; cdr3_aa: CASSLARVNTEAFF
d_call: .; v_call: TRBV4-2; clone_size: few; j_call: TRBJ2-5; cdr3_length: 15; cdr3_nt: TGTGCCAGCAGCACCTCGGAGGGCCGGGGAGAGACCCAGTACTTC; cdr3_aa: CASSTSEGRGETQYF
d_call: TRBD2; v_call: TRBV30; clone_size: few; j_call: TRBJ2-1; cdr3_length: 15; cdr3_nt: TGTGCCTGGACCCGGGGTGGGACTAGCGGCAATGAGCAGTTCTTC; cdr3_aa: CAWTRGGTSGNEQFF
d_call: .; v_call: TRBV5-6; clone_size: few; j_call: TRBJ1-2; cdr3_length: 15; cdr3_nt: TGTGCCAGCAGCTTGGCCGGACAGTATAACTATGGCTACACCTTC; cdr3_aa: CASSLAGQYNYGYTF
d_call: .; v_call: TRBV19; clone_size: .; j_call: TRBJ2-7; cdr3_length: 14; cdr3_nt: TGTGCCAGTAGTGTAGGCAGAGGGCCCTACGAGCAGTACTTC; cdr3_aa: CASSVGRGPYEQYF
d_call: TRBD1; v_call: TRBV5-1; clone_size: .; j_call: TRBJ2-5; cdr3_length: 18; cdr3_nt: TGCGCCAGCAGCCCCGGACAGGGGGGGTCAGGGGATCAAGAGACCCAGTACTTC; cdr3_aa: CASSPGQGGSGDQETQYF
d_call: TRBD2; v_call: TRBV6-5; clone_size: few; j_call: TRBJ2-1; cdr3_length: 15; cdr3_nt: TGTGCCAGCAGCCGGCCAGCGGGAGGGGTCTATGAGCAGTTCTTC; cdr3_aa: CASSRPAGGVYEQFF
d_call: .; v_call: TRBV29-1; clone_size: few; j_call: TRBJ2-3; cdr3_length: 13; cdr3_nt: TGCAGCGTTGATAGCGGCAGCACAGATACGCAGTATTTT; cdr3_aa: CSVDSGSTDTQYF
d_call: .; v_call: TRBV28; clone_size: .; j_call: TRBJ2-7; cdr3_length: 12; cdr3_nt: TGTGCCAGCAGTTTTCCCCTCTACGAGCAGTACTTC; cdr3_aa: CASSFPLYEQYF